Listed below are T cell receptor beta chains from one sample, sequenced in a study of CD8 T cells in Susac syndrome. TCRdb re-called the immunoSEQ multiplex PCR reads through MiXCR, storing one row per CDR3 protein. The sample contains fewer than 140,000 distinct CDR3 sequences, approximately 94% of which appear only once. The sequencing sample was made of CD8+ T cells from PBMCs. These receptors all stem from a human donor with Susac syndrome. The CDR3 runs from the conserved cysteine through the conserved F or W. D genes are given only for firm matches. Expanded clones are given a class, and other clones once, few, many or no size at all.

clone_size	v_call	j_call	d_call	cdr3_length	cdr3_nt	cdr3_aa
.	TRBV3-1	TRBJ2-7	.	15	TGTGCCAGCAGCCAAGATCTCGAAGCCACCTACGAGCAGTACTTC	CASSQDLEATYEQYF
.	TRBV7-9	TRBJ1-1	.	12	TGTGCCAGCAGGGTATCGAACACTGAAGCTTTCTTT	CASRVSNTEAFF
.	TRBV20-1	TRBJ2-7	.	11	TGCAGTGCTAGCGACCACTACGAGCAGTACTTC	CSASDHYEQYF
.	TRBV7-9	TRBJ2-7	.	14	TGTGCCAGCAGCCCACAGGGATTCTCCTACGAGCAGTACTTC	CASSPQGFSYEQYF
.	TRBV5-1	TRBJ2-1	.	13	TGCGCCAGCAGCTTTGGCGCCCACAATGAGCAGTTCTTC	CASSFGAHNEQFF
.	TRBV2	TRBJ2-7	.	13	TGTGCCAGCATCAAGGGGAGTTCCTACGAGCAGTACTTC	CASIKGSSYEQYF
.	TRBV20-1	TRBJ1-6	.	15	TGCAGTGCTAGAGAAGGTGAAGGGGTTAATTCACCCCTCCACTTT	CSAREGEGVNSPLHF
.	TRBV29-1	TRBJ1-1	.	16	TGCAGCGTTAATTCTGAGAGGGCTGCGGGGAACACTGAAGCTTTCTTT	CSVNSERAAGNTEAFF
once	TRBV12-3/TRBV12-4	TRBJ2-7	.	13	TGTGCCAGCAGTTTCGGGACTCCTGGCGAGCAGTACTTC	CASSFGTPGEQYF
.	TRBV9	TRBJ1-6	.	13	TGTGCCAGCAGCGTAGCTAGGAATTCACCCCTCCACTTT	CASSVARNSPLHF
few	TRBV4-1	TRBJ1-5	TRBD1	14	TGTGCCAGCAGCCCCACAGGGGGCAATCAGCCCCAGCATTTT	CASSPTGGNQPQHF
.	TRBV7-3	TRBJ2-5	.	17	TGTGCCAGCAGCTTGAGCGGGGACAGGTCAAGGAGCGAGACCCAGTACTTC	CASSLSGDRSRSETQYF
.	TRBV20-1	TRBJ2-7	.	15	TGCAGTGCTAGGGCCGAAGACCCCTATGGTCCCGAGCAGTACTTC	CSARAEDPYGPEQYF
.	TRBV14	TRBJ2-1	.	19	TGTGCCAGCAGCCAAAACCCCCCGTCTTTCGGGTCGGGCTACAATGAGCAGTTCTTC	CASSQNPPSFGSGYNEQFF
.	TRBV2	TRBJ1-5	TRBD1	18	TGTGCCAGCGCCCAGGGACAGGGTCTGGTGATCGGCAATCAGCCCCAGCATTTT	CASAQGQGLVIGNQPQHF
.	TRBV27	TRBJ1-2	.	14	TGTGCCAGCAGTTTAATGCGGGGGGCAGGAGGCTACACCTTC	CASSLMRGAGGYTF
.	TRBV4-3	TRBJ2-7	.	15	TGCGCCAGCAGCCAAGATCAGGGGATAGGCTACGAGCAGTACTTC	CASSQDQGIGYEQYF
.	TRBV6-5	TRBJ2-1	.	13	TGTGCCAGCAGGTCTGGGACCATCACTGAGCAGTTCTTC	CASRSGTITEQFF
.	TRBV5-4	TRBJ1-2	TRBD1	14	TGTGCCAGCAGCTCCCAGGGGGGCAGCTATGGCTACACCTTC	CASSSQGGSYGYTF
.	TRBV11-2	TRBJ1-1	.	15	TGTGCCAGCAGCTTGGGTTTTCGGGGTAGCACTGAAGCTTTCTTT	CASSLGFRGSTEAFF
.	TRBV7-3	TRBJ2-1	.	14	TGTGCCAGCAGCTCAGCCGGGAGCGGGAATGAGCAGTTCTTC	CASSSAGSGNEQFF
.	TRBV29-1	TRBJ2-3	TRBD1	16	TGCAGCGTTGAAGAGGGGGACAGGGAGTGGACAGATACGCAGTATTTT	CSVEEGDREWTDTQYF
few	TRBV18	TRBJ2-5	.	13	TGTGCCAGCTCACCCACAGGGCAAGAGACCCAGTACTTC	CASSPTGQETQYF
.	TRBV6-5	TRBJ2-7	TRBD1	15	TGTGCCAGCAGGCCAAAACCGGGACAGGCTAACGAGCAGTACTTC	CASRPKPGQANEQYF
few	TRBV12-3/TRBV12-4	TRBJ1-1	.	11	TGTGCCAGCAGTTTGGTGGGGTTCGCTTTCTTT	CASSLVGFAFF
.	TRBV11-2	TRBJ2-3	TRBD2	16	TGTGCCAGCAGGCTAGCGGGAGGGCTCACCACAGATACGCAGTATTTT	CASRLAGGLTTDTQYF
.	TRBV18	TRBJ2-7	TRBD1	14	TGTGCCAGCTCACCGTTAGACAGGGTTGACGAGCAGTACTTC	CASSPLDRVDEQYF
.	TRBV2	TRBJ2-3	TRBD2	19	TGTGCCAGCAGTGGCCCCAAGGGAACTAGCGGGGGGGCCACAGATACGCAGTATTTT	CASSGPKGTSGGATDTQYF
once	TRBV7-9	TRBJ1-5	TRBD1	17	TGTGCCAGCAGCTTAACAGATGGGACAGCTCTCGGGGAGCCCCAGCATTTT	CASSLTDGTALGEPQHF
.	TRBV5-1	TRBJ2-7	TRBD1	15	TGCGCCAGCAGCTGGACAGGGCCTTCCTCCTACGAGCAGTACTTC	CASSWTGPSSYEQYF
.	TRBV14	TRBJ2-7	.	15	TGTGCCAGCAGCCAACTAGAGACAGGAACCTACGAGCAGTACTTC	CASSQLETGTYEQYF
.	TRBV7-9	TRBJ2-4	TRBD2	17	TGTGCCAGCAGCCCGACTAGCGGGGGCTTAGCCAAAAACATTCAGTACTTC	CASSPTSGGLAKNIQYF
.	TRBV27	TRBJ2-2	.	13	TGTGCCAGCAGTTTAAGGGTTGCCGGGGAGCTGTTTTTT	CASSLRVAGELFF
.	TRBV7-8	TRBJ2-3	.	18	TGTGCCAGCAGCTTAGCTTGGGCGACGGGACCGAGCACAGATACGCAGTATTTT	CASSLAWATGPSTDTQYF
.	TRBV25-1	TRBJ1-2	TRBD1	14	TGTGCCAGCAGTGGGGACAGGGCTAACTATGGCTACACCTTC	CASSGDRANYGYTF
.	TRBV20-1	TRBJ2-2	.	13	TGCAGTGCTAGAGACAGGTTCGCCGGGGAGCTGTTTTTT	CSARDRFAGELFF
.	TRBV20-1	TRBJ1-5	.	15	TGCAGTGCTAGTGAAAGGGAGGATAGCAATCAGCCCCAGCATTTT	CSASEREDSNQPQHF
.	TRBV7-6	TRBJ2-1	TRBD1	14	TGTGCCAGCAGCCACGGGACAGGGTCCAATGAGCAGTTCTTC	CASSHGTGSNEQFF
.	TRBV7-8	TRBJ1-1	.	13	TGTGCCAGCAGCTTCAGAGGGGCTACTGAAGCTTTCTTT	CASSFRGATEAFF
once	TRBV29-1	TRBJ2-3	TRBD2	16	TGCAGCGTTGAAAACACCCTAGCGGGGGATACAGATACGCAGTATTTT	CSVENTLAGDTDTQYF
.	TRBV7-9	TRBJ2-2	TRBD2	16	TGTGCCAGCACCCCGGGACTAGCGGGGAACACCGGGGAGCTGTTTTTT	CASTPGLAGNTGELFF
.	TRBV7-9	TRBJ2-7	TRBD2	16	TGTGCCAGCAGCTCGGGACTAGCGGGGGGCACCTACGAGCAGTACTTC	CASSSGLAGGTYEQYF
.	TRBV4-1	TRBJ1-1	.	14	TGCGCCAGCAGCCCCCTAGCAGTGAACACTGAAGCTTTCTTT	CASSPLAVNTEAFF
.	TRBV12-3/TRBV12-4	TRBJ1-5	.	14	TGTGCCAGCAGTTTTGAGGGGTCCCCTACGCCCCAGCATTTT	CASSFEGSPTPQHF
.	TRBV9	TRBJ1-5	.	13	TGTGCCAGCAGCGTAGCTGGGAATCAGCCCCAGCATTTT	CASSVAGNQPQHF
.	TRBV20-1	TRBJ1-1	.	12	TGCAGTGCTAGAGATATGGCCCCGGAAGCTTTCTTT	CSARDMAPEAFF
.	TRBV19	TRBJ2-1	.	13	TGTGCCAGTAGTATAACCCATAGGAATGAGCAGTTCTTC	CASSITHRNEQFF
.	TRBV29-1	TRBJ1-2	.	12	TGCAGCGTTGAAGGCCTCGAGGAGGGCTACACCTTC	CSVEGLEEGYTF
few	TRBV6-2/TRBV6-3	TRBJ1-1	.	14	TGTGCCAGCAGTTACGCAGGGTTCAATTTTGAAGCTTTCTTT	CASSYAGFNFEAFF
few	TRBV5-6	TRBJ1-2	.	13	TGTGCCAGCAGCCCCGTCGGTGGCTATGGCTACACCTTC	CASSPVGGYGYTF
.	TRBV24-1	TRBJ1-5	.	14	TGTGCCACCGCGGACAAAGGGCGCAATCAGCCCCAGCATTTT	CATADKGRNQPQHF
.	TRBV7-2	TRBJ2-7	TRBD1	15	TGTGCCAGCAGTTCCAGGGGACAGACCCACTACGAGCAGTACTTC	CASSSRGQTHYEQYF
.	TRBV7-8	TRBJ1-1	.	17	TGTGCCAGCAGCTTAGAAAGGAAGAGGGAGGAGACCAATGAAGCTTTCTTT	CASSLERKREETNEAFF
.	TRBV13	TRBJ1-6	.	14	TGTGCCAGCAGCCCTACGGTAGATAATTCACCCCTCCACTTT	CASSPTVDNSPLHF
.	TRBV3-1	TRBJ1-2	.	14	TGTGCCAGCAGCCAATCGGGGCTGAACTATGGCTACACCTTC	CASSQSGLNYGYTF
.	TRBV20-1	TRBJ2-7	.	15	TGCAGTGCTAGAGATCCTCTGGTCAACACCTACGAGCAGTACTTC	CSARDPLVNTYEQYF
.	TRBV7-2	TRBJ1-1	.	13	TGTGCCAGCAGCACGTCCCCCGCGGCGGAAGCTTTCTTT	CASSTSPAAEAFF
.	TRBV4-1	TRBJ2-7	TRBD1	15	TGCGCCAGCAGCCAAGGGACAGGGTCTACCTACGAGCAGTACTTC	CASSQGTGSTYEQYF
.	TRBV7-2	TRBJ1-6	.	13	TGTGCCAGCAGCTTAGCGGTAAATTCACCCCTCCACTTT	CASSLAVNSPLHF